One and the same sample provided the 15 T cell receptor beta chains below, sequenced in a study of blood T cell repertoires in COVID-19. Profiled with immunoSEQ multiplex PCR; TCRdb holds only in-frame clones, not every one. The sample lists some 180,000 clones, roughly 80% occurring once. Sequencing was done on a sample of peripheral blood. All receptors come from an older man with active or convalescent COVID-19.

V is TRBV7-9 and J is TRBJ1-2; D may be TRBD1 (5 bases). Looked up from germline, CDR1 is SEHNR and CDR2 is FQNEAQ (reference sequence). This CDR3 region has 14 residues. Trimming left V 1 base short and J 4 bases short, with 10 bases between. CDR3: CASSLGGVSYGYTF. The CDR3 DNA is TGTGCCAGCAGCTTAGGGGGGGTCAGCTATGGCTACACCTTC.

The CDR3 loop reads CASSDQVYRGSYEQYF. The DNA of the CDR3 is TGTGCCAGCAGTGACCAGGTTTACAGGGGTTCCTACGAGCAGTACTTC. J is TRBJ2-7 and V is TRBV2, with 7 nucleotides matching TRBD1. The V segment lost 3 bases and the J segment 1 base; nucleotides outside the gene matches: 9. Germline assignment: CDR1 SNHLY and CDR2 FYNNEI. This CDR3 has 16 residues.

The rearrangement links TRBV7-5 to TRBJ2-7; the table's TRBD1 call for D was not verified on the DNA. TRBV7-5 is described as a pseudogene. The CDR3 spans 14 residues. As DNA, the CDR3 is TGTGCCAGAAGGTACCGGGACAGGGGCCACGAGCAGTACTTC. Residues: CARRYRDRGHEQYF.

This clone occurred a few times. V gene TRBV20-1 combines with J gene TRBJ1-5, with D possibly being TRBD1 (6 bases). CDR3 length: 15 residues. The V and J ends lost 3 bases and 3 bases respectively, with 15 bases between them. Germline V gene sequence: CDR1 DFQATT, CDR2 SNEGSKA (reference sequence). The CDR3 coding sequence is TGCAGTGCTAGTAGGGACACCTTTTCCAATCAGCCCCAGCATTTT. This encodes CSASRDTFSNQPQHF.

CDR3 nucleotide sequence: TGTGCCAGCAGCCCTACAGGGAACACCGGGGAGCTGTTTTTT. Protein product: CASSPTGNTGELFF. V gene TRBV11-3 combines with J gene TRBJ2-2, with TRBD1 as a possible D gene (5 bases). Germline CDR1 is SGHNT and CDR2 is YENEEA. V gave up 5 bases and J gave up 1 base, with 8 bases separating them. The CDR3 is made up of 14 amino acids.

The V gene is TRBV19, the J gene TRBJ1-5; 7 nucleotides agree with TRBD1. The ends lost 4 bases at V and 4 bases at J; junction bases unmatched: 7. The CDR3 runs 15 residues. Looked up from germline, CDR1 is LNHDA and CDR2 is SQIVND (reference sequence). The CDR3 DNA reads as TGTGCCAGTAGTACACAGGGGTTTACAAATCAGCCCCAGCATTTT. It is translated as CASSTQGFTNQPQHF.

The chain couples TRBV7-3 to TRBJ2-1; TRBD2 matches 8 bases. The CDR3 runs 16 residues. V gave up 1 base and J gave up 6 bases; unmatched junction bases: 8. Germline CDR1 SGHTA, CDR2 FQGTGA. The CDR3 nucleotides read TGTGCCAGCAGCTTAAATAGCGGGACGGGTGTCAATGAGCAGTTCTTC. Protein product: CASSLNSGTGVNEQFF.

The rearrangement uses TRBV7-6 and TRBJ2-1, with 10 bases fitting TRBD1. The germline CDR1 and CDR2 sequences are SGHVS and FNYEAQ. This CDR3 contains 13 residues. V gave up 5 bases and J gave up 13 bases; unmatched junction bases: 8. CDR3 residues: CASSPRDRGPQFF. In DNA, the CDR3 is TGTGCCAGCAGCCCCCGGGACAGGGGACCCCAGTTCTTC.

The gene calls are TRBV10-3 and TRBJ2-7; TRBD1 might be the D (5 bases). The CDR3 extends over 13 amino acids. Germline V gene lookup returns CDR1 ENHRY and CDR2 SYGVKD. Trimming removed 7 bases at V and 0 bases at J, with 10 bases between. The CDR3 spells CAITSTDSYEQYF. CDR3 nucleotides: TGTGCCATCACTTCGACAGACTCCTACGAGCAGTACTTC.

The V call is TRBV25-1, the J call TRBJ1-5; TRBD1 agrees at 7 bases. J gave up 2 bases and V 4 bases, and 2 bases lay outside the gene matches. The CDR3 is 14 residues long. Germline CDR1 reads MGHDK; CDR2 reads SYGVNS. The CDR3 loop is CASSGGTGNQPQHF. The CDR3 nucleotides are TGTGCCAGCAGTGGAGGGACAGGCAATCAGCCCCAGCATTTT.

The chain links TRBV6-2 or TRBV6-3 to TRBJ2-1, with a possible D match to TRBD1 (5 bases). CDR1 and CDR2 from the germline V gene are MNHEY and SVGEGT. The CDR3 runs 15 residues. Trimming took off 5 bases at V and 2 bases at J, with 13 bases between the two ends. The CDR3 region has the DNA TGTGCCAGCAGTAGCCAAGGGGATGCCTACAATGAGCAGTTCTTC. This translates into CASSSQGDAYNEQFF.

The gene calls are TRBV30 and TRBJ1-1, with D tentatively TRBD1 (5 bases). Germline assignment: CDR1 GTSNPN and CDR2 SVGIG (reference sequence). The CDR3 extends over 15 amino acids. Trimming cost V 5 bases and J 5 bases, with 21 bases left between them. The CDR3 coding sequence is TGTGCCTGGGACCGGAAGGACCGGGAGGGGACTGAAGCTTTCTTT. It translates to CAWDRKDREGTEAFF.

The chain recombines TRBV7-3 with TRBJ2-7; TRBD2 might be the D (5 bases). Germline V CDR1 and CDR2: SGHTA, FQGTGA. There are 14 residues in the CDR3. Trimming left V 2 bases short and J 0 bases short, with 8 bases between. The CDR3 sequence: CASSLLGSSYEQYF. Written as DNA, the CDR3 is TGTGCCAGCAGCTTACTAGGGAGCTCCTACGAGCAGTACTTC.

The chain carries TRBV4-3 and TRBJ2-1; 8 nucleotides match TRBD2. The V segment lost 1 base and the J segment 3 bases; nucleotides outside the gene matches: 8. The germline V gene has CDR1 LGHNA and CDR2 YSLEER. The CDR3 totals 17 residues. In DNA, the CDR3 is TGCGCCAGCAGCCAAGGGGGGGGTCTAGCGGGCTACAATGAGCAGTTCTTC. Its protein product is CASSQGGGLAGYNEQFF.

The V call is TRBV14, the J call TRBJ2-7; D may be TRBD2 (5 bases). The V end was cut by 0 bases, the J end by 2 bases, with 11 bases between. Looked up from germline, CDR1 is SGHDN and CDR2 is FVKESK. The CDR3 runs to 15 residues. Written as DNA, the CDR3 is TGTGCCAGCAGCCAAGATCCCGGGGATACCTACGAGCAGTACTTC. Translation: CASSQDPGDTYEQYF.